The rows below give T cell receptor beta chains drawn from one sample of a study of T cells in Graves' hyperthyroidism and ophthalmopathy. TCRdb reanalysed the multiplex PCR reads using MiXCR and keeps one entry per CDR3 protein. The table has under 650,000 distinct CDR3 sequences, around 15% seen once; the top ten hold 3.5% to 4%. Sequencing input: blood. The receptor set was obtained from a woman in her 30s with Graves' hyperthyroidism. The CDR3 runs from the conserved cysteine through the conserved F or W. A D gene is named only where the DNA matches it firmly. Only part of the rows carry a size: once, few, many, or a class if the clone is expanded.

>TRBJ2-1|TRBD2|few|TRBV6-1
CASSVGLAGIYEQFF
TGTGCCAGCAGTGTGGGACTAGCGGGAATCTATGAGCAGTTCTTC
>TRBJ1-5|TRBD1|NA|TRBV20-1
CSARAWDRSNQPQHF
TGCAGTGCTAGAGCCTGGGACAGAAGCAATCAGCCCCAGCATTTT
>TRBJ2-4|TRBD2|NA|TRBV11-2
CASSLERTSGRNIQYF
TGTGCCAGCAGCTTAGAGCGGACTAGCGGGAGGAACATTCAGTACTTC
>TRBJ1-6|NA|few|TRBV27
CASSYRRDHSPLHF
TGTGCCAGCAGTTATCGGAGGGACCATTCACCCCTCCACTTT
>TRBJ2-7|TRBD1|many|TRBV28
CASTPGGASYEQYF
TGTGCCAGCACCCCAGGGGGTGCCTCCTACGAGCAGTACTTC
>TRBJ2-5|TRBD2|many|TRBV6-2/TRBV6-3
CASSQLAGDQETQYF
TGTGCCAGCAGTCAGCTAGCGGGAGATCAAGAGACCCAGTACTTC
>TRBJ1-5|TRBD1|NA|TRBV20-1
CSASWQGASNQPQHF
TGCAGTGCTAGTTGGCAGGGGGCAAGCAATCAGCCCCAGCATTTT
>TRBJ1-3|NA|few|TRBV19
CASGQGDFSGNTIYF
TGTGCCAGTGGACAAGGAGACTTCTCTGGAAACACCATATATTTT
>TRBJ1-4|TRBD1|many|TRBV6-1
CASSQGQGPQLFF
TGTGCCAGCAGTCAGGGACAGGGCCCACAACTGTTTTTT
>TRBJ2-1|NA|few|TRBV27
CASSPRMFTRSSYNEQFF
TGTGCCAGCAGTCCACGTATGTTTACTAGGAGCTCCTACAATGAGCAGTTCTTC
>TRBJ1-5|NA|few|TRBV6-2/TRBV6-3
CASSYPAFWDVPQQPQHF
TGTGCCAGCAGTTATCCCGCTTTTTGGGACGTCCCCCAGCAGCCCCAGCATTTT
>TRBJ1-2|NA|NA|TRBV6-2/TRBV6-3
CASSYSPQPNYGYTF
TGTGCCAGCAGTTACTCCCCACAACCTAACTATGGCTACACCTTC
>TRBJ1-1|NA|few|TRBV5-6
CASSLTITEAFF
TGTGCCAGCAGCCTTACCATCACTGAAGCTTTCTTT
>TRBJ1-3|NA|many|TRBV28
CASSLGATGNTIYF
TGTGCCAGCAGCCTAGGGGCAACGGGAAACACCATATATTTT
>TRBJ1-5|TRBD1|NA|TRBV28
CASSRGQDREWANQPQHF
TGTGCCAGCAGCCGTGGACAGGACAGGGAGTGGGCTAATCAGCCCCAGCATTTT
>TRBJ2-7|TRBD2|once|TRBV9
CASSVGGRGVEQYF
TGTGCCAGCAGCGTGGGCGGGAGAGGTGTCGAGCAGTACTTC
>TRBJ2-3|TRBD1|NA|TRBV19
CASSDRGFLTDTQYF
TGTGCCAGTAGTGACAGGGGGTTCCTCACAGATACGCAGTATTTT
>TRBJ2-1|TRBD2|few|TRBV25-1
CASSESRASGIGNEQFF
TGTGCCAGCAGTGAATCCCGCGCTAGCGGGATAGGGAATGAGCAGTTCTTC
>TRBJ2-1|TRBD2|NA|TRBV2
CASGLLAGSYEQFF
TGTGCCAGCGGGTTACTAGCGGGATCATACGAGCAGTTCTTC
>TRBJ2-6|NA|few|TRBV29-1
CSVVLVLSGANVLTF
TGCAGCGTTGTGCTCGTGCTCTCTGGGGCCAACGTCCTGACTTTC
>TRBJ2-3|TRBD2|few|TRBV24-1
CATSGWSSGGHRSSTDTQYF
TGTGCCACCAGTGGGTGGAGTAGCGGGGGACATCGATCTAGCACAGATACGCAGTATTTT
>TRBJ1-2|NA|NA|TRBV6-1
CASRSDSVFYGYTF
TGTGCCAGCAGATCGGACAGCGTTTTCTATGGCTACACCTTC
>TRBJ2-7|TRBD2|many|TRBV30
CAWSGDSGRPYF
TGTGCCTGGAGTGGTGACAGCGGGAGGCCGTACTTC
>TRBJ2-5|NA|many|TRBV20-1
CSARERGKGETQYF
TGCAGTGCTAGAGAACGGGGGAAGGGGGAGACCCAGTACTTC
>TRBJ2-3|TRBD2|many|TRBV2
CASSRRAGTDTQYF
TGTGCCAGCAGTAGGAGAGCGGGAACAGATACGCAGTATTTT
>TRBJ1-1|NA|many|TRBV2
CASDWLRQGTEAFF
TGTGCCAGCGATTGGCTTCGGCAGGGGACTGAAGCTTTCTTT
>TRBJ2-7|NA|many|TRBV6-1
CASNGGPSEQYF
TGTGCCAGCAACGGAGGTCCGTCCGAGCAGTACTTC
>TRBJ1-1|NA|few|TRBV12-3/TRBV12-4
CASSLRGAGGVTEAFF
TGTGCCAGCAGTCTCAGGGGCGCGGGTGGAGTTACTGAAGCTTTCTTT
>TRBJ2-2|NA|NA|TRBV24-1
CATSTQAGNTGELFF
TGTGCCACCAGTACGCAAGCGGGGAACACCGGGGAGCTGTTTTTT
>TRBJ1-1|NA|few|TRBV5-1
CASSRSGDNTEAFF
TGCGCCAGCAGCCGGTCGGGTGACAACACTGAAGCTTTCTTT
>TRBJ2-1|NA|few|TRBV5-5
CASTLGVGWYLSLTVEQFF
TGTGCCAGCACCCTTGGGGTAGGTTGGTACCTCTCTCTTACAGTTGAGCAGTTCTTC
>TRBJ2-2|TRBD1|many|TRBV11-2
CASSGTGITGELFF
TGTGCCAGCAGCGGGACAGGGATTACCGGGGAGCTGTTTTTT
>TRBJ1-3|NA|many|TRBV18
CASSPPRGSGNTIYF
TGTGCCAGCTCACCACCCAGAGGGTCTGGAAACACCATATATTTT
>TRBJ1-1|NA|NA|TRBV20-1
CSARGSYMNTEAFF
TGCAGTGCTAGAGGGAGCTACATGAACACTGAAGCTTTCTTT
>TRBJ2-1|TRBD2|few|TRBV30
CAWSPRRGAYNEQFF
TGTGCCTGGAGTCCGAGGCGGGGGGCCTACAATGAGCAGTTCTTC
>TRBJ1-6|NA|NA|TRBV2
CASSLGGADLHSPLHF
TGTGCCAGCAGTCTAGGGGGAGCGGACCTACATTCACCCCTCCACTTT
>TRBJ2-2|TRBD2|many|TRBV20-1
CSARLAGTNTGELFF
TGCAGTGCTAGACTAGCGGGAACGAACACCGGGGAGCTGTTTTTT
>TRBJ2-1|TRBD2|NA|TRBV7-3
CASSAGGGRGDEQFF
TGTGCCAGCAGCGCGGGGGGCGGGAGGGGGGATGAGCAGTTCTTC
>TRBJ2-7|TRBD1|NA|TRBV2
CASRSGTGCYEQYF
TGTGCCAGCAGATCGGGGACAGGGTGCTACGAGCAGTACTTC
>TRBJ1-2|NA|many|TRBV28
CASRLQGHGYTF
TGTGCCAGCAGGTTACAGGGACATGGCTACACCTTC
>TRBJ2-1|NA|many|TRBV5-1
CASSSFAGWSSYNEQFF
TGCGCCAGCAGCTCGTTCGCAGGGTGGAGCTCCTACAATGAGCAGTTCTTC
>TRBJ2-7|TRBD1|many|TRBV6-5
CASSYDWTGGHEQYF
TGTGCCAGCAGTTACGACTGGACAGGGGGCCACGAGCAGTACTTC